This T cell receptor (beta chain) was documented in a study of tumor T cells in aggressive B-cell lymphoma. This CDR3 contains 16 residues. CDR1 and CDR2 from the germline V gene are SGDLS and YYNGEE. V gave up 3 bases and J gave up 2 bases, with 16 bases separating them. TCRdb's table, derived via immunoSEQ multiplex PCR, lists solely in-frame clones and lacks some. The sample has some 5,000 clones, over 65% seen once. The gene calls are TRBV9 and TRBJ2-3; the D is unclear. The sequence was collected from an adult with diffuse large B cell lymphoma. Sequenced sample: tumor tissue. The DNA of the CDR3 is TGTGCCAGCAGCGCCCAATCAGGATTTCTCACAGATACGCAGTATTTT. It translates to CASSAQSGFLTDTQYF.